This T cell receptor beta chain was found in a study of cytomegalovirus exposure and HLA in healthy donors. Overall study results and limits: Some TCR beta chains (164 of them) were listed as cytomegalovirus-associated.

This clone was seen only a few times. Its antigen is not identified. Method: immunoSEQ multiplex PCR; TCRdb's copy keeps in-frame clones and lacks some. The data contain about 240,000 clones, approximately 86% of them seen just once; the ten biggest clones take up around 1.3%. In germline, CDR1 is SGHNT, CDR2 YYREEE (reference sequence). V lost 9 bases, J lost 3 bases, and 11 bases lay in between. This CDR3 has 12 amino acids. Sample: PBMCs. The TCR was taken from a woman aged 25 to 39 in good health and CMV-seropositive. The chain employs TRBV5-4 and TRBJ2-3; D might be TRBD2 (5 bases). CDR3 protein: CATRVGTDTQYF. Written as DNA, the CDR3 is TGTGCCACGAGGGTAGGGACAGATACGCAGTATTTT.